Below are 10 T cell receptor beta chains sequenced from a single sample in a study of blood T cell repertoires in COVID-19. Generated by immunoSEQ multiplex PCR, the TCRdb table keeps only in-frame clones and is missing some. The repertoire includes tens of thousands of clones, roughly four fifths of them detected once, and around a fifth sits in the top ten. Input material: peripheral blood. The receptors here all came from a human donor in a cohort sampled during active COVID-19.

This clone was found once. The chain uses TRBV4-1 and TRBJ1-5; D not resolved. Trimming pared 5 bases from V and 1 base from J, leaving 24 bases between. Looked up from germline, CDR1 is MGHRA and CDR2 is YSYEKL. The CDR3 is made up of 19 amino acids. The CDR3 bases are TGCGCCAGCAGCGCCATGTTTTCGAGGAGGGCGTCGAGCAATCAGCCCCAGCATTTT. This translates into CASSAMFSRRASSNQPQHF.

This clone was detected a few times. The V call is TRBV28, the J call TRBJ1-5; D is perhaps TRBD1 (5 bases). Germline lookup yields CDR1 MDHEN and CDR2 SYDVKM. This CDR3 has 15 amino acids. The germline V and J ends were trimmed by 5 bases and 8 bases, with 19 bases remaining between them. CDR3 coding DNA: TGTGCCAGCAGTCTATCGGGGAGGGGCGCGGAGCCCCAGCATTTT. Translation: CASSLSGRGAEPQHF. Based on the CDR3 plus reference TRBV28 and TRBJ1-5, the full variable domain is DVKVTQSSRYLVKRTGEKVFLECVQDMDHENMFWYRQDPGLGLRLIYFSYDVKMKEKGDIPEGYSVSREKKERFSLILESASTNQTSMYLCASSLSGRGAEPQHFGDGTRLSIL.

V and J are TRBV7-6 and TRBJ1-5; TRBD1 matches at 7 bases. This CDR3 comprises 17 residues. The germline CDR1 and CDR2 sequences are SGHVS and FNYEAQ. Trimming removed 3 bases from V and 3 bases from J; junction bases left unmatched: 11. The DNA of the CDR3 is TGTGCCAGCAGCTTTGACTTACCGACAGGGCACAATCAGCCCCAGCATTTT. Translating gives CASSFDLPTGHNQPQHF.

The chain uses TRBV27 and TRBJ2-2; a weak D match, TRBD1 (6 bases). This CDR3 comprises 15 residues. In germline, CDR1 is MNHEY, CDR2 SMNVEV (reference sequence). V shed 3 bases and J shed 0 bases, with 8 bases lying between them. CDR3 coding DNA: TGTGCCAGCAGTTTCGCAGGGGCGAACACCGGGGAGCTGTTTTTT. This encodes CASSFAGANTGELFF.

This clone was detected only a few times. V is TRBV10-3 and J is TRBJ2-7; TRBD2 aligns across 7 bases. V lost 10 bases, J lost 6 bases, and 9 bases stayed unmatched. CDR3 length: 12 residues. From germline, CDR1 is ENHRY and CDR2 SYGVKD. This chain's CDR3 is CATQGRGSEQYF. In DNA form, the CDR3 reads TGTGCCACGCAAGGGAGGGGCAGCGAGCAGTACTTC.

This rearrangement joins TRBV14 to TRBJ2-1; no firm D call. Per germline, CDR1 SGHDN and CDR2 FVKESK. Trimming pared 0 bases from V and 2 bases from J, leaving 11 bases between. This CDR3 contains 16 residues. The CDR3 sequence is CASSQEAASPYNEQFF. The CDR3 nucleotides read TGTGCCAGCAGCCAAGAGGCGGCCAGCCCCTACAATGAGCAGTTCTTC.

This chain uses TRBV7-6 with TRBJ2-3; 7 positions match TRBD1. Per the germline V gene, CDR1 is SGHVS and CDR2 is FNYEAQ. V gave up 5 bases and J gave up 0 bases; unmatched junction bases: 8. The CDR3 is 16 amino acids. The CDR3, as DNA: TGTGCCAGCAGCCCGGGGACAGCCGCTAGCACAGATACGCAGTATTTT. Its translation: CASSPGTAASTDTQYF.

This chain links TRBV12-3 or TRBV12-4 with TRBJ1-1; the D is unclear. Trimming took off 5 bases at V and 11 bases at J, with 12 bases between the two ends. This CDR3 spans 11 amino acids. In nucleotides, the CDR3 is TGTGCCAGCAGTCCCCGATTGGAGGCTTTCTTT. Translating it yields CASSPRLEAFF.

The CDR3 protein is CASSPNTEGLRSYGYTF. Written as DNA, the CDR3 is TGCGCCAGCAGCCCCAACACGGAGGGTCTCAGGAGCTATGGCTACACCTTC. The chain carries TRBV4-1 and TRBJ1-2; D unclear. The germline CDR1 and CDR2 sequences are MGHRA and YSYEKL. The CDR3 extends over 17 amino acids. V was cut by 4 bases and J by 4 bases, with 22 bases left in between.

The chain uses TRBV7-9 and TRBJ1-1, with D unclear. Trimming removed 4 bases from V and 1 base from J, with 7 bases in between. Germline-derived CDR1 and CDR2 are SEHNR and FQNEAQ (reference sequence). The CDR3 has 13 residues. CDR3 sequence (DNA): TGTGCCAGCAGCTACCCCAGGAACACTGAAGCTTTCTTT. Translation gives CASSYPRNTEAFF.